This TCR beta chain was sequenced for a study of blood T cell repertoires in COVID-19. Study context: Material from acute and convalescent COVID-19 was sourced from the United States, Italy and Spain.

Recruitment covered about two dozen US areas and drew participants whose ages spanned roughly 18 to 89 years. Per the authors' pipeline: Using reference gene primer amplification, nucleated cell counts were estimated. Clones were sequenced by immunoSEQ multiplex PCR, and TCRdb holds only the in-frame ones, with some missing. That table furnishes V, J and clone size, whereas the DNA furnished D and trimming. This table holds 110,000 to 150,000 clones, 85% found once. Germline lookup yields CDR1 SGHDT and CDR2 YYEEEE. The CDR3 is made up of 14 amino acids. The V gene end was trimmed by 3 bases and the J gene end by 4 bases; junction bases not matched to a gene: 2.

The source material was PBMCs or T cells enriched from blood (not recorded which). The genes are TRBV5-6 and TRBJ1-1; 11 nucleotides align to TRBD1. This TCR derives from a woman aged 40 to 50 who had recovered from COVID-19. The CDR3 protein is CASSSGTGGTEAFF. The CDR3 bases are TGTGCCAGCAGCTCCGGGACAGGGGGCACTGAAGCTTTCTTT.